This entry lists 14 T cell receptor beta chains sequenced from one sample in a study of control samples from healthy donors and cancer patients. Data came from immunoSEQ multiplex PCR; TCRdb stores just in-frame clones and leaves some out. The sample yields about 34,000 clones, about 88% seen once. Sequencing was done on a sample of PBMCs. These TCRs come from a woman aged 35 to 49 with lung cancer.

The chain couples TRBV7-3 to TRBJ2-5, with TRBD1 identical over 7 bases. V gave up 5 bases and J gave up 5 bases; unmatched junction bases: 11. The CDR3 runs 15 residues. CDR1 SGHTA and CDR2 FQGTGA come from the germline V gene. The CDR3 nucleotides read TGTGCCAGCAGCATTACAGGGGCGAATGGGGAGACCCAGTACTTC. Protein product: CASSITGANGETQYF.

The chain employs TRBV23-1 and TRBJ1-4, with D possibly matching TRBD1 (6 bases). TRBV23-1 is reported as an ORF; its role is uncertain. The CDR3 is made up of 15 amino acids. The V and J ends lost 1 base and 8 bases respectively, with 14 bases between them. This CDR3 reads CASSQYRVRKEKLFF. The CDR3 DNA reads as TGCGCCAGCAGTCAATACAGGGTGCGAAAGGAAAAACTGTTTTTT.

V and J are TRBV7-7 and TRBJ2-7, with 10 bases that match TRBD1. Looked up from germline, CDR1 is SSHAT and CDR2 is FNYEAQ (reference sequence). The J segment lost 5 bases and the V segment lost 3 bases, leaving 1 base of the junction unmatched. This CDR3 is 13 amino acids long. The CDR3 spells CASSFGQGDEQYF. In DNA form, the CDR3 reads TGTGCCAGCAGCTTTGGACAGGGGGACGAGCAGTACTTC.

The chain employs TRBV11-2 and TRBJ1-1, with D hard to call. This CDR3 has 13 residues. V lost 2 bases and J lost 3, with 7 bases in between. CDR1 and CDR2 from the germline V gene are SGHAT and FQNNGV. Here the CDR3 DNA reads TGTGCCAGCAGCTTAAGGGAGGACACTGAAGCTTTCTTT. Protein sequence: CASSLREDTEAFF.

V usage is TRBV4-3 and J usage is TRBJ2-7, with D hard to call. The CDR3 contains 14 residues. The ends were cut back, 1 base at V and 2 bases at J, with 9 bases in the middle. Germline V gene sequence: CDR1 LGHNA, CDR2 YSLEER. The DNA of the CDR3 is TGCGCCAGCAGCCAAGTCACCGGAGCCTACGAGCAGTACTTC. It yields the protein CASSQVTGAYEQYF.

V gene TRBV27 combines with J gene TRBJ1-3; D remains ambiguous. The CDR3 contains 15 residues. Germline V gives CDR1 MNHEY, CDR2 SMNVEV (reference sequence). V dropped 5 bases and J dropped 3 bases, with 14 bases sitting between them. The CDR3 nucleotides are TGTGCCAGCAGTCCCACTGGGTTCGGTGGAAACACCATATATTTT. Translating it yields CASSPTGFGGNTIYF.

The V gene is TRBV9, the J gene TRBJ2-7; D unresolved. The length of the CDR3 is 17 residues. Trimming removed 4 bases at V and 2 bases at J, with 22 bases between. Germline CDR1 reads SGDLS; CDR2 reads YYNGEE. The chain's CDR3 is CASSPHPPGSITYEQYF. The CDR3 nucleotides read TGTGCCAGCAGCCCCCACCCTCCGGGCAGTATTACCTACGAGCAGTACTTC.

About this clone: The germline gene is not matched at one end of the junction; a read error may be the cause. The chain couples TRBV28 to TRBJ2-7; D is undetermined. The CDR3 spans 13 residues. In germline, CDR1 is MDHEN, CDR2 SYDVKM. The CDR3 nucleotides are TGTGCCGGCAGTCCCCCGAGTCGTCCCGAGCAGTACTTC. This gives the protein CAGSPPSRPEQYF.

The genes are TRBV29-1 and TRBJ1-1; D may be TRBD1 (6 bases). V lost 7 bases and J 0 bases, leaving 21 bases between the germline ends. The CDR3 totals 16 residues. The V gene's germline CDR1 is SQVTM and CDR2 ANQGSEA. CDR3 region: CSGQHLRGGVNTEAFF. CDR3 coding DNA: TGCAGCGGTCAGCACCTCAGGGGAGGGGTGAACACTGAAGCTTTCTTT.

J is TRBJ2-3 and V is TRBV2; D may match TRBD1 or TRBD2 (6 bases each). The germline V gene has CDR1 SNHLY and CDR2 FYNNEI. Between the trimmed V and J ends, which lost 6 bases and 4 bases, there was a span of 20 bases. The CDR3 loop spans 16 amino acids. The CDR3 DNA is TGTGCCAGCAGGGGCGGGGTGGCAGGGGTTGCAGATACGCAGTATTTT. Translation gives CASRGGVAGVADTQYF.

The chain employs TRBV20-1 and TRBJ1-1, with D uncertain. V was clipped by 3 bases and J by 12 bases, with 8 bases between them. Germline CDR1 is DFQATT and CDR2 is SNEGSKA (reference sequence). The CDR3 has 9 amino acids. CDR3 in amino acids: CSARTITFF. CDR3 bases: TGCAGTGCTAGGACCATAACTTTCTTT.

This chain joins TRBV14 and TRBJ2-7; the D gene is possibly TRBD1 (6 bases). The CDR3 extends over 16 amino acids. Germline CDR1 is SGHDN and CDR2 is FVKESK. The V end was cut by 1 base, the J end by 2 bases, with 15 bases between. The CDR3 bases are TGTGCCAGCAGCCAAGCCCCCGGGACAAGAACCTACGAGCAGTACTTC. Protein sequence: CASSQAPGTRTYEQYF.

This rearrangement joins TRBV7-9 to TRBJ1-1; 7 positions match TRBD1. The V and J ends lost 2 bases and 1 base, in that order; junction bases with no gene match: 4. The CDR3 has 15 amino acids. The germline CDR1 and CDR2 sequences are SEHNR and FQNEAQ (reference sequence). CDR3 bases: TGTGCCAGCAGCTTACTCGGACAGGAGAACACTGAAGCTTTCTTT. As protein: CASSLLGQENTEAFF.

The chain couples TRBV5-4 to TRBJ2-1; 16 bases are shared with TRBD2. Germline V CDR1 and CDR2: SGHNT, YYREEE (reference sequence). Trimming cost V 4 bases and J 6 bases; bases outside gene matches: 4. This CDR3 has 16 residues. CDR3 amino acids: CASSIGTSGGGNEQFF. CDR3 sequence (DNA): TGTGCCAGCAGCATAGGGACTAGCGGGGGGGGCAATGAGCAGTTCTTC.